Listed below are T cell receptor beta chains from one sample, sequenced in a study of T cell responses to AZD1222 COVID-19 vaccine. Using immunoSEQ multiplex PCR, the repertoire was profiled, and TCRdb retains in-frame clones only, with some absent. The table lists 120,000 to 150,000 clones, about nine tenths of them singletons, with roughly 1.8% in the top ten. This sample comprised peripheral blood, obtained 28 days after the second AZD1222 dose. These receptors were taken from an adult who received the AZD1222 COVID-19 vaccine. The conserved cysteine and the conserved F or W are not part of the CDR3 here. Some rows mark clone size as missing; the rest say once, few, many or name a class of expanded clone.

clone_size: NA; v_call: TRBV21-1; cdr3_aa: ASSECSGKETQY
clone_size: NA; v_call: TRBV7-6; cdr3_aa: ASSSRRGRGANEKLF
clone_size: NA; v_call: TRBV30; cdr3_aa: AWSGGQGSNQPQH
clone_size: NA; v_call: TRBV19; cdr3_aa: ASSSLRTDGYT
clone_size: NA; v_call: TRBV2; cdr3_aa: ASSGQVPLEQY
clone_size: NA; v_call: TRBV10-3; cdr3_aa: ATETGGSNTGELF
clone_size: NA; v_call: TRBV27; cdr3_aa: ASSLRVGARGVGNEKLF
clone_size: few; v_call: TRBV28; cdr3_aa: ASSLVGGSPLH
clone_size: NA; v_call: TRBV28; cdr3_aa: ASSSPDRDSSPLH
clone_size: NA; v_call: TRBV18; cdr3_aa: ASSPSRSSYEQY
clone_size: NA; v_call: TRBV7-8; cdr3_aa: ASSLTSGTQGFGY
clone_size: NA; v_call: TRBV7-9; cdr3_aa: ASSLQREAVYEQY
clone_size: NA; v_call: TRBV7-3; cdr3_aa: ASSPNPGLSYEQY
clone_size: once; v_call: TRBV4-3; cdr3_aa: ASSQDPRPDYEQY
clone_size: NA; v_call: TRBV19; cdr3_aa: ASSIVGQGRNTIY